This T cell receptor (beta chain) was found in a study of blood T cell repertoires in COVID-19. Across the whole study: The United States, Italy and Spain provided the acute and convalescent COVID-19 samples.

From germline, CDR1 is SGHRS and CDR2 YFSETQ. Trimming cost V 2 bases and J 8 bases, with 16 bases left between them. The CDR3 length is 15 residues. Participant-reported clinical history was the basis for cohort assignment. In the study's own analysis: Reference gene primer amplification in the assay estimated nucleated cell counts. Profiled with immunoSEQ multiplex PCR; TCRdb holds only in-frame clones, not every one. The V and J calls and clone size come from that table; D and trimming were worked out from the DNA. The sample has some 270,000 clones, approximately 84% seen once. The TCR originated in a woman aged 50 to 60 who had been exposed to COVID-19. The chain uses TRBV5-1 and TRBJ1-4; the D gene is possibly TRBD1 (5 bases). What was sequenced was PBMCs or T cells enriched from blood (not recorded which). The CDR3 nucleotides are TGCGCCAGCAGCTTAGTAGGGGAAGGCGGAGAAAAACTGTTTTTT. It yields the protein CASSLVGEGGEKLFF. Complete variable domain (other parts from reference TRBV5-1 and TRBJ1-4): KAGVTQTPRYLIKTRGQQVTLSCSPISGHRSVSWYQQTPGQGLQFLFEYFSETQRNKGNFPGRFSGRQFSNSRSEMNVSTLELGDSALYLCASSLVGEGGEKLFFGSGTQLSVL.